This TCR beta chain was sequenced for a study of shared clonotypes between healthy human individuals. Overall study context: Each donor contributed plates that comprised three CD4 naive, three CD4 memory, two CD8 naive and one CD8 memory.

Sequenced by immunoSEQ multiplex PCR; TCRdb stores in-frame clones only, minus some. The top ten clones hold roughly 0.055% of a sample with some 580,000 clones, 95% to 98% of them seen once. Adult Caucasians living in Nashville, Tennessee made up all of the donors. Study-wide results and caveats: Clonotype sharing among donors likely depends on sequencing depth. Naive CD4 clonotypes were shared across a few donors at about 5%.

Germline V lookup: CDR1 MDHEN, CDR2 SYDVKM. CDR3 length equals 16 residues. V lost 3 bases to trimming and J lost 1 base; unmatched junction nucleotides: 4. In regard to this clone: Its antigen is not identified.

Sequencing was done on a sample of naive CD4+ T cells sorted from blood. The subset: CD45RA+ positively selected. The chain links TRBV28 to TRBJ1-3; 9 bases agree with TRBD1. The source is a woman aged 25 to 39 in good health. This CDR3 reads CASSFYGTGSGNTIYF. The CDR3 DNA is TGTGCCAGCAGTTTCTACGGGACAGGGTCTGGAAACACCATATATTTT. Supplemented by reference TRBV28 and TRBJ1-3, the full variable domain reads DVKVTQSSRYLVKRTGEKVFLECVQDMDHENMFWYRQDPGLGLRLIYFSYDVKMKEKGDIPEGYSVSREKKERFSLILESASTNQTSMYLCASSFYGTGSGNTIYFGEGSWLTVV.